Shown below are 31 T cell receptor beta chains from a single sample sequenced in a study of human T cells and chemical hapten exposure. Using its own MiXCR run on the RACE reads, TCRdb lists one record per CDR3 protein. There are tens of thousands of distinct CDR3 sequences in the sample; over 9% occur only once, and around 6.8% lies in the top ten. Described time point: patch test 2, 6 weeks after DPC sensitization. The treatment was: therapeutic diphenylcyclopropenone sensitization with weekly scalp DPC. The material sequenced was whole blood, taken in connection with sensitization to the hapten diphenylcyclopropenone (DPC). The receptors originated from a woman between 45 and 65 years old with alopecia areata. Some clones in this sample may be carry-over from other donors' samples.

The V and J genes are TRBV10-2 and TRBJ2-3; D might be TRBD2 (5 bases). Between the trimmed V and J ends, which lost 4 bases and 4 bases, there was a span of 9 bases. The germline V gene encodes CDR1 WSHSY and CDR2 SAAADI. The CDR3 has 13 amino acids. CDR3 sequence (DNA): TGCGCCAGCAGTGTAACTAGGTCAGATACGCAGTATTTT. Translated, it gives CASSVTRSDTQYF.

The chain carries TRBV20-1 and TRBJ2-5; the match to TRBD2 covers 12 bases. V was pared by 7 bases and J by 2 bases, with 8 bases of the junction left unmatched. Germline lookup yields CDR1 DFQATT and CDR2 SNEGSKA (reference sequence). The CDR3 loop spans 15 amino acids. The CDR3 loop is CSVTTSGSGQETQYF. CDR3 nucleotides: TGCAGTGTAACGACTAGCGGGAGTGGTCAAGAGACCCAGTACTTC.

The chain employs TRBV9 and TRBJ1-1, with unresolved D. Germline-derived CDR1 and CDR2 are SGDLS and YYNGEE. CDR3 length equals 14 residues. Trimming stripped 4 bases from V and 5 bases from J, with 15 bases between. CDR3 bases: TGTGCCAGCAGCTTTGGACCCGGTCGTACTGAAGCTTTCTTT. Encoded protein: CASSFGPGRTEAFF. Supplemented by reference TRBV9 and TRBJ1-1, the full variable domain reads DSGVTQTPKHLITATGQRVTLRCSPRSGDLSVYWYQQSLDQGLQFLIQYYNGEERAKGNILERFSAQQFPDLHSELNLSSLELGDSALYFCASSFGPGRTEAFFGQGTRLTVV.

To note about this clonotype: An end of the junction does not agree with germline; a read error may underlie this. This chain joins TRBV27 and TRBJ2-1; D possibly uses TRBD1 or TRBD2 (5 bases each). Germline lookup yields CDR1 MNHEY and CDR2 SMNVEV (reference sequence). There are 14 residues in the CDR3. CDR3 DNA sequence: TGTGTCAGCGCCCGGGACCCTTATTACAATGAGCAGTTCTTC. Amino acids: CVSARDPYYNEQFF.

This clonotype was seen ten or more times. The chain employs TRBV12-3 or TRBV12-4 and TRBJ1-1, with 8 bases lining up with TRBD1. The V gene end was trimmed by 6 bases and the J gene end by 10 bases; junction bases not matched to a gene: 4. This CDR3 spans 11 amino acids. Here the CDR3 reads CASRRTGLAFF. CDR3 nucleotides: TGTGCCAGCAGGCGGACAGGGCTAGCTTTCTTT.

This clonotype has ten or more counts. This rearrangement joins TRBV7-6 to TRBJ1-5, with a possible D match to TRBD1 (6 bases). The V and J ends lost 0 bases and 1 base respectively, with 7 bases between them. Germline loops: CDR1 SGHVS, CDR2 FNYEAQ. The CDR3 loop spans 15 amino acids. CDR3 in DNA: TGTGCCAGCAGCTTAGCCCAGGGGAGCAATCAGCCCCAGCATTTT. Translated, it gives CASSLAQGSNQPQHF. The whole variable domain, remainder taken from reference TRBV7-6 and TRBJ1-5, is GAGVSQSPRYKVTKRGQDVALRCDPISGHVSLYWYRQALGQGPEFLTYFNYEAQQDKSGLPNDRFSAERPEGSISTLTIQRTEQRDSAMYRCASSLAQGSNQPQHFGDGTRLSIL.

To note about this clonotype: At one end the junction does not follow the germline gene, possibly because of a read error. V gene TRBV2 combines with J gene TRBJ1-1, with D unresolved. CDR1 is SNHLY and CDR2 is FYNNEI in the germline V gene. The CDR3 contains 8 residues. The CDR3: CTSSPAFF. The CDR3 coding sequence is TGTACCAGCAGTCCCGCTTTCTTT.

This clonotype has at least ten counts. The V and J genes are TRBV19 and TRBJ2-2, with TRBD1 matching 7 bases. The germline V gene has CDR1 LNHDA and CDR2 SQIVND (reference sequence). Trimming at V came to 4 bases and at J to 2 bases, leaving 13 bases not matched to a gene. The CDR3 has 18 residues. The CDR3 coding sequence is TGTGCCAGTAGTAGCATTCACAGGACAGGCAAAAACACCGGGGAGCTGTTTTTT. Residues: CASSSIHRTGKNTGELFF.

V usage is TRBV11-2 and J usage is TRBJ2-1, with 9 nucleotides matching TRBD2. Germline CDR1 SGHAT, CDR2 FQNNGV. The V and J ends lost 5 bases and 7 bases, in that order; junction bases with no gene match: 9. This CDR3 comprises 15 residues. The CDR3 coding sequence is TGTGCCAGCAGCCAACTCGGCGGGAGGGCAAATGAGCAGTTCTTC. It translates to CASSQLGGRANEQFF.

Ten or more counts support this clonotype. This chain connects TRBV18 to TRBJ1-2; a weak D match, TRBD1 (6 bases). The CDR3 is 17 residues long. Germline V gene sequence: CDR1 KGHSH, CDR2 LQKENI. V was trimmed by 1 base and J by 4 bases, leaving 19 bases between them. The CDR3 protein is CASSPLPGHGFAYGYTF. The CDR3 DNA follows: TGTGCCAGCTCACCACTTCCGGGACACGGCTTTGCCTATGGCTACACCTTC.

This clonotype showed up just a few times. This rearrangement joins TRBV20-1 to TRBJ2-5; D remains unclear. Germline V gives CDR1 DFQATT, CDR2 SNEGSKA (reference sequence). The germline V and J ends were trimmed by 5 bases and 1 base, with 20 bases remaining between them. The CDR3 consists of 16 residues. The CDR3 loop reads CSAPLVGRRSQETQYF. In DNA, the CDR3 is TGCAGTGCTCCCCTCGTTGGTAGGAGAAGCCAAGAGACCCAGTACTTC.

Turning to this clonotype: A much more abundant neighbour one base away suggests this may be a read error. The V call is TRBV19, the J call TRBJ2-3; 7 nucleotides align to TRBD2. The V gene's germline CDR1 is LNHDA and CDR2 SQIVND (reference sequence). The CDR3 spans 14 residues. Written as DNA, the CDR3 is TGTGTCAGTAGCCCGGGACTACGCACAGATACGCAGTATTTT. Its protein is CVSSPGLRTDTQYF.

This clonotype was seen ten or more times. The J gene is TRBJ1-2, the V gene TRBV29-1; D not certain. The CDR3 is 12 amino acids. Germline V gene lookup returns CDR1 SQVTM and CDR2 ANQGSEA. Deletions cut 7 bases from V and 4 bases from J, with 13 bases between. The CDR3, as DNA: TGCAGCGATACTCACTCTGGCTATGGCTACACCTTC. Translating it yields CSDTHSGYGYTF.

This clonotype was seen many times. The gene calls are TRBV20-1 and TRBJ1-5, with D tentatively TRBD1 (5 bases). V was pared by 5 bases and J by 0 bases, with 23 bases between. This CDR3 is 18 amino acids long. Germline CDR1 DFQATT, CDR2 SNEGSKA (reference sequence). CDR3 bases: TGCAGTGCTGCCTTCGCCCCGGGACTAAGGATTAGCAATCAGCCCCAGCATTTT. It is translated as CSAAFAPGLRISNQPQHF.

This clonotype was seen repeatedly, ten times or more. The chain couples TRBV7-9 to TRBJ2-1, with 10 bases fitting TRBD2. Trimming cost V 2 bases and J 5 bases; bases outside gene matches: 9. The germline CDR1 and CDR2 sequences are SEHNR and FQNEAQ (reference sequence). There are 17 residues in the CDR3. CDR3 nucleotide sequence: TGTGCCAGCAGCTTATCACTAGCGGGGCGGCGTGACAATGAGCAGTTCTTC. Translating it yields CASSLSLAGRRDNEQFF.

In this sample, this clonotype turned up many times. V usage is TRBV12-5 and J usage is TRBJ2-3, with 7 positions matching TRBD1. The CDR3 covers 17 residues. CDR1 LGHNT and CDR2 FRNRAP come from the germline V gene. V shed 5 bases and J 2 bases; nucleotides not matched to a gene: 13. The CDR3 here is CASGPRETGTPTDTQYF. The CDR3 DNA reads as TGTGCTAGTGGTCCTAGAGAGACAGGGACACCCACAGATACGCAGTATTTT.

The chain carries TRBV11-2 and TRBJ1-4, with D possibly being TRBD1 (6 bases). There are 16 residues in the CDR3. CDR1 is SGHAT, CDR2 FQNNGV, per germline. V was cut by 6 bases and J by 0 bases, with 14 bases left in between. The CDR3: CASSYGQPATNEKLFF. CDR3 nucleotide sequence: TGTGCCAGCAGTTACGGACAGCCAGCAACTAATGAAAAACTGTTTTTT.

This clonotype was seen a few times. CDR3 nucleotide sequence: TGTGCCAGCAGCCTAGCGGGAGGGGCAATGAGTGAGCAGTTCTTC. It encodes CASSLAGGAMSEQFF. The rearrangement links TRBV12-3 or TRBV12-4 to TRBJ2-1; 12 nucleotides line up with TRBD2. V lost 6 bases to trimming and J lost 9 bases; unmatched junction nucleotides: 9. The CDR3 spans 15 residues.

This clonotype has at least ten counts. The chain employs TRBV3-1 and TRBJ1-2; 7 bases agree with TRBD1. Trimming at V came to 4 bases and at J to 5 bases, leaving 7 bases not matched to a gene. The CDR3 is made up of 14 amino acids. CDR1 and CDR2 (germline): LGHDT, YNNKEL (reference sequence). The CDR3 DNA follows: TGTGCCAGCAGCCCGACAGGGATAAGGTATGGCTACACCTTC. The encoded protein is CASSPTGIRYGYTF. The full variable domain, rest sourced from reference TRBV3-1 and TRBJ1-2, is DTAVSQTPKYLVTQMGNDKSIKCEQNLGHDTMYWYKQDSKKFLKIMFSYNNKELIINETVPNRFSPKSPDKAHLNLHINSLELGDSAVYFCASSPTGIRYGYTFGSGTRLTVV.

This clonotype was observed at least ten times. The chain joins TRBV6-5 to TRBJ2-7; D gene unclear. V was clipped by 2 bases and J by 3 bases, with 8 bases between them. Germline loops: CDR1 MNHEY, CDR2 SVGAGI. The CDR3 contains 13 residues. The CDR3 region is CASSYRPDYEQYF. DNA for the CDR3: TGTGCCAGCAGTTACCGCCCCGACTACGAGCAGTACTTC.

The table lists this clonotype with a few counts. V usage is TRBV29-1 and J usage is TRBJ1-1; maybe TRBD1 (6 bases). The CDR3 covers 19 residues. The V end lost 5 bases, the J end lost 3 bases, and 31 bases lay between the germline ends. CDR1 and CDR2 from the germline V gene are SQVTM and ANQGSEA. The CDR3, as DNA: TGCAGCGTTTTTCCCCCCATCCTGACAGGCAACCAGCAGGACACTGAAGCTTTCTTT. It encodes CSVFPPILTGNQQDTEAFF.

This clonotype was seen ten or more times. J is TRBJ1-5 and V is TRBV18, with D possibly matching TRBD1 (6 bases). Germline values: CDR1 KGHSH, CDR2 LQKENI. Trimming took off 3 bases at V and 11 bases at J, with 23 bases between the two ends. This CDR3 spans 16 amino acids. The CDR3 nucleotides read TGTGCCAGCTCACCGCAAAAGGGGGGCGGAAAAAGCGCCCAGCATTTT. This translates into CASSPQKGGGKSAQHF.

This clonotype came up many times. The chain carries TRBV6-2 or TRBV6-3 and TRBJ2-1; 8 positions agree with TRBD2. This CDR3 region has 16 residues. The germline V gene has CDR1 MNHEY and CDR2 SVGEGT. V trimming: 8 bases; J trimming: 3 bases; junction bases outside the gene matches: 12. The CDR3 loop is CASEPGGATLYNEQFF. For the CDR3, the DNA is TGTGCCAGCGAGCCCGGGGGGGCTACTCTCTACAATGAGCAGTTCTTC.

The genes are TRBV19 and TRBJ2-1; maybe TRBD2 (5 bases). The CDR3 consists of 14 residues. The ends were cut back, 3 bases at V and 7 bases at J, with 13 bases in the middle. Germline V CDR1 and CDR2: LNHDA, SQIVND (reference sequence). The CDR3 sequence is CASSIGASSNEQFF. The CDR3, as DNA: TGTGCCAGTAGTATCGGAGCTAGCAGTAATGAGCAGTTCTTC.

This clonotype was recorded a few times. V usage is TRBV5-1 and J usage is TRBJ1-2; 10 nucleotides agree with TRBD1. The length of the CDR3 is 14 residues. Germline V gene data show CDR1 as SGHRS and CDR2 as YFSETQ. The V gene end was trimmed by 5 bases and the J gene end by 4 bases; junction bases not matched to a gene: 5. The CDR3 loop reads CASRSGDRGYGYTF. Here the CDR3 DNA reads TGCGCCAGCAGGTCCGGGGACAGGGGCTATGGCTACACCTTC.

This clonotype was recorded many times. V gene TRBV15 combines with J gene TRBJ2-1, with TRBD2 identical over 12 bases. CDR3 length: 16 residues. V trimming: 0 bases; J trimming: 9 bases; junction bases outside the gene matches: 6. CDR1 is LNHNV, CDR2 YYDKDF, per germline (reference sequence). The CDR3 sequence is CATSRDGLAGGVEQFF. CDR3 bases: TGTGCCACCAGCAGAGATGGGCTAGCGGGAGGGGTTGAGCAGTTCTTC.

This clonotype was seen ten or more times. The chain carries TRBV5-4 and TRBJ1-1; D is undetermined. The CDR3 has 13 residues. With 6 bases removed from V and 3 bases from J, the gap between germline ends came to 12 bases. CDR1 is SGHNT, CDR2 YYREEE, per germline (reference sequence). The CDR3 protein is CASTAHWDTEAFF. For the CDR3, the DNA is TGTGCCAGCACCGCGCACTGGGACACTGAAGCTTTCTTT.

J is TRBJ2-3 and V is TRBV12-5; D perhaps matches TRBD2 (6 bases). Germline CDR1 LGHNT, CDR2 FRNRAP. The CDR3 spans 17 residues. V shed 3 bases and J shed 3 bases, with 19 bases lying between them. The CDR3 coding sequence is TGTGCTAGTGGTTTCGTATTTAGCGGCGGAATAACAGATACGCAGTATTTT. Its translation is CASGFVFSGGITDTQYF.

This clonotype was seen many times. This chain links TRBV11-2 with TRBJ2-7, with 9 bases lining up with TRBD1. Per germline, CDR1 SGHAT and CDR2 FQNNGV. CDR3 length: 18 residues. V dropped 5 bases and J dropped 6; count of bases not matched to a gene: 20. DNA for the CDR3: TGTGCCAGCAGCCACTCCCTCGTGGGGACAGGGAATCTTGCCGAGCAGTACTTC. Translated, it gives CASSHSLVGTGNLAEQYF.

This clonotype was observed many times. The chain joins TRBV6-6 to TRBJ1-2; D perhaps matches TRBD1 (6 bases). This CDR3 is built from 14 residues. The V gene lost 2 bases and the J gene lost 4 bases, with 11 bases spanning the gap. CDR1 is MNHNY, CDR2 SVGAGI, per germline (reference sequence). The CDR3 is CASSYADSSYGYTF. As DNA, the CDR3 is TGTGCCAGCAGTTACGCGGACAGTAGCTATGGCTACACCTTC.

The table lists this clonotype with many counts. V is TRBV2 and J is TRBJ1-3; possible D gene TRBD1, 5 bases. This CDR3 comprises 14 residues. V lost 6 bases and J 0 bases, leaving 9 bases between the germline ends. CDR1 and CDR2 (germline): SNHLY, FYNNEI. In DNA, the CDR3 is TGTGCCAGCAGGAAACAGGACTCTGGAAACACCATATATTTT. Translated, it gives CASRKQDSGNTIYF.